This T cell receptor beta chain was sequenced in a study of molecular identifiers for immune sequencing clone quantification. This clonotype was observed a handful of times. Its specificity is not known. TCRdb fed the PCR reads into MiXCR, producing one record per CDR3 protein. The sample records about half a million distinct CDR3 sequences, roughly 23% being singletons. CD8+CD4-CCR7+CD45RA+ sorting gave the naive CD8 T cells. Study observations and caveats: Spiked Jurkat TCR RNA equivalent to one cell was reportedly detectable in around 980,000 naive cells.

V lost 0 bases and J lost 2, with 14 bases in between. The CDR3 sequence is 16 residues long. CDR1 and CDR2 from the germline V gene are LGHNA and YSLEER. The receptor comes from a human donor in good health. Some libraries in this study had Jurkat cell RNA spiked in. This chain joins TRBV4-3 and TRBJ2-7; D ambiguous. Specimen: naive CD8+ T cells from blood, with Jurkat cell RNA spiked in. The subset here: FACS-sorted CD8+CD4-CCR7+CD45RA+ naive T cells. The CDR3 DNA is TGCGCCAGCAGCCAAGATTGGGCAGGAGATACCTACGAGCAGTACTTC. This sequence encodes CASSQDWAGDTYEQYF.